Presented here are 32 T cell receptor beta chains from one specimen sequenced in a study of blood T cell repertoires in COVID-19. TCRdb keeps only in-frame clones here, not all; method: immunoSEQ multiplex PCR. The repertoire consists of 50,000 to 70,000 clones, with about 70% occurring once and the leading ten covering roughly a fifth. Input material: peripheral blood. The receptors derive from a man aged 50 to 60 with active or convalescent COVID-19.

V is TRBV3-1 (or the pseudogene TRBV3-2) and J is TRBJ1-1; 11 bases line up with TRBD1. J lost 0 bases, V lost 5 bases, and 5 bases had no gene match. Germline CDR1 is LGHDT and CDR2 is YNNKEL (reference sequence). This CDR3 comprises 16 residues. CDR3 amino acids: CASSSRDRGMNTEAFF. As DNA, the CDR3 is TGTGCCAGCAGCTCCCGGGACAGGGGGATGAACACTGAAGCTTTCTTT.

The CDR3 DNA follows: TGTGCCAGCTCCCCGGGCGGAGGAAATGAAAAACTGTTTTTT. Translating gives CASSPGGGNEKLFF. This chain connects TRBV3-1 (or the pseudogene TRBV3-2) to TRBJ1-4; no clear D. The germline CDR1 and CDR2 sequences are LGHDT and YNNKEL (reference sequence). The CDR3 consists of 14 residues. Trimming stripped 8 bases from V and 5 bases from J, with 15 bases between.

The V gene is TRBV18, the J gene TRBJ1-1, with 7 bases aligning to TRBD1. Germline lookup yields CDR1 KGHSH and CDR2 LQKENI. Losses at the gene ends were 3 bases for V and 2 bases for J; bases not matched to a gene: 15. The CDR3 spans 18 residues. The CDR3 DNA reads TGTGCCAGCTCACCGAAAGGGGCGACAGGGACTGGCAACACTGAAGCTTTCTTT. Translating gives CASSPKGATGTGNTEAFF.

About this clone itself: The same CDR3 can be traced to other DNA sequences in this sample. V is TRBV2 and J is TRBJ1-1, with 8 nucleotides matching TRBD1. Germline V gene data show CDR1 as SNHLY and CDR2 as FYNNEI. This CDR3 has 13 residues. J was trimmed by 2 bases and V by 6 bases; bases with no gene match: 2. CDR3 in DNA: TGTGCCAGCAGGGACAGGGAAAACACTGAAGCTTTCTTT. Translation gives CASRDRENTEAFF.

V usage is TRBV19 and J usage is TRBJ2-2; 8 bases are shared with TRBD2. The germline gives CDR1 LNHDA, CDR2 SQIVND (reference sequence). Losses at the gene ends were 9 bases for V and 4 bases for J; bases not matched to a gene: 7. This CDR3 contains 14 residues. CDR3 sequence reads: CASGGAGPTGELFF. The CDR3 coding sequence is TGTGCCAGCGGGGGGGCAGGACCCACCGGGGAGCTGTTTTTT.

This clone has only one observation. The J gene is TRBJ2-1, the V gene TRBV15, with 7 positions matching TRBD2. Germline loops: CDR1 LNHNV, CDR2 YYDKDF (reference sequence). The CDR3 runs to 15 residues. V gave up 0 bases and J gave up 5 bases; unmatched junction bases: 4. CDR3 amino acids: CATSRELLADNEQFF. CDR3 DNA sequence: TGTGCCACCAGCAGAGAGTTGCTAGCGGACAATGAGCAGTTCTTC.

The V and J genes are TRBV12-3 or TRBV12-4 and TRBJ2-5, with D possibly TRBD1 on 6 matching bases. CDR3 size: 13 residues. The germline V and J ends were trimmed by 5 bases and 5 bases, with 12 bases remaining between them. CDR3 bases: TGTGCCAGCAGTCCATACAGGGTTGAGACCCAGTACTTC. It is translated as CASSPYRVETQYF.

The chain carries TRBV2 and TRBJ1-1; D ambiguous. Germline assignment: CDR1 SNHLY and CDR2 FYNNEI. The V end lost 6 bases, the J end lost 1 base, and 6 bases lay between the germline ends. This CDR3 contains 12 residues. The CDR3 loop reads CASSQRNTEAFF. The CDR3 DNA follows: TGTGCCAGCAGCCAGCGGAACACTGAAGCTTTCTTT.

Here the CDR3 DNA reads TGTGCCAGTAGCCTCCTCCCCGAGAATGAAAAACTGTTTTTT. Protein product: CASSLLPENEKLFF. The chain joins TRBV19 to TRBJ1-4; no firm D call. Trimming cost V 6 bases and J 5 bases, with 13 bases left between them. CDR3 length: 14 amino acids. Per germline, CDR1 LNHDA and CDR2 SQIVND (reference sequence).

The chain joins TRBV7-2 to TRBJ2-5; a weak D match, TRBD2 (6 bases). CDR3 length: 14 amino acids. Germline lookup yields CDR1 SGHTA and CDR2 FQGNSA. V was cut by 7 bases and J by 5 bases, with 17 bases left in between. In nucleotides, the CDR3 is TGTGCCAGCACCCTTGGGGGAGGTAGGGAGACCCAGTACTTC. The encoded protein is CASTLGGGRETQYF.

This sequence joins TRBV27 and TRBJ2-3; unclear D gene. Germline lookup yields CDR1 MNHEY and CDR2 SMNVEV (reference sequence). The CDR3 contains 11 residues. V was trimmed by 4 bases and J by 6 bases, leaving 5 bases between them. This CDR3 is CASSSGDTQYF. CDR3 nucleotide sequence: TGTGCCAGCAGTTCCGGTGATACGCAGTATTTT.

The V and J genes are TRBV5-6 and TRBJ2-3; 8 bases are a match to TRBD2. The germline V gene encodes CDR1 SGHDT and CDR2 YYEEEE. Trimming removed 3 bases from V and 2 bases from J; junction bases left unmatched: 5. The CDR3 consists of 15 residues. DNA for the CDR3: TGTGCCAGCAGCTCCGGACTAGCCTACACAGATACGCAGTATTTT. Translating gives CASSSGLAYTDTQYF.

The CDR3 here is CASRLAGYNEQFF. CDR3 sequence (DNA): TGTGCCTCCCGACTAGCGGGTTACAATGAGCAGTTCTTC. This chain links TRBV7-9 with TRBJ2-1, with 10 bases aligning to TRBD2. Germline V gene data show CDR1 as SEHNR and CDR2 as FQNEAQ (reference sequence). The V and J ends lost 11 bases and 4 bases, in that order; junction bases with no gene match: 5. The CDR3 runs to 13 residues.

The chain combines TRBV19 with TRBJ2-7; 7 bases map to TRBD1. Germline assignment: CDR1 LNHDA and CDR2 SQIVND (reference sequence). This CDR3 has 11 amino acids. Germline trimming cut 3 bases from V and 7 bases from J; bases unmatched to any gene: 0. This CDR3 is CASSMDREQYF. In DNA, the CDR3 is TGTGCCAGTAGTATGGACAGGGAGCAGTACTTC.

V and J are TRBV6-2 or TRBV6-3 and TRBJ2-5; 11 bases line up with TRBD2. After removal of 6 bases from V and 5 bases from J, the junction contained 14 bases not matched to a gene. Germline loops: CDR1 MNHEY, CDR2 SVGEGT. The length of the CDR3 is 17 residues. Written as DNA, the CDR3 is TGTGCCAGCAGCCCCGGAAAACTAGCGGGAGCGAGGGAGACCCAGTACTTC. Translation: CASSPGKLAGARETQYF.

This chain links TRBV5-4 with TRBJ2-7; the match to TRBD1 covers 8 bases. The CDR3 is 14 amino acids. V shed 4 bases and J 5 bases; nucleotides not matched to a gene: 8. Germline CDR1 and CDR2: SGHNT and YYREEE (reference sequence). CDR3 DNA: TGTGCCAGCAGCCCCGGGACAGGAATCAACGAGCAGTACTTC. Amino acids: CASSPGTGINEQYF.

The CDR3 region is CAISDPLAGLQETQYF. The CDR3 bases are TGTGCCATCAGTGACCCCCTAGCGGGGTTGCAAGAGACCCAGTACTTC. The genes are TRBV10-3 and TRBJ2-5; 9 nucleotides align to TRBD2. CDR3 length equals 16 residues. With 3 bases clipped from V and 2 bases from J, the junction kept 7 bases outside the gene matches. CDR1 and CDR2 (germline): ENHRY, SYGVKD.

The genes are TRBV19 and TRBJ1-1; no definite D call. The V gene lost 1 base and the J gene lost 3 bases, with 12 bases spanning the gap. This CDR3 is built from 15 residues. Germline-derived CDR1 and CDR2 are LNHDA and SQIVND (reference sequence). The CDR3 DNA sequence: TGTGCCAGTAGTATAGGGAGGAGATTTTACACTGAAGCTTTCTTT. It is translated as CASSIGRRFYTEAFF.

The chain carries TRBV6-2 or TRBV6-3 and TRBJ2-2; TRBD2 might be the D (5 bases). CDR1 is MNHEY, CDR2 SVGEGT, per germline. The CDR3 runs to 15 residues. Trimming cost V 2 bases and J 3 bases, with 10 bases left between them. CDR3 in amino acids: CASSYGAAHTGELFF. CDR3 sequence (DNA): TGTGCCAGCAGTTACGGAGCGGCCCACACCGGGGAGCTGTTTTTT.

The chain joins TRBV6-4 to TRBJ2-7; 7 bases fit TRBD1. Germline V lookup: CDR1 MRHNA, CDR2 SNTAGT. J lost 4 bases, V lost 4 bases, and 7 bases had no gene match. This CDR3 has 14 amino acids. In nucleotides, the CDR3 is TGTGCCAGCAGTGCTTCCGGGACAGTTTACGAGCAGTACTTC. Residues: CASSASGTVYEQYF.

The V and J genes are TRBV18 and TRBJ1-2, with 9 nucleotides matching TRBD1. The V and J ends lost 4 bases and 6 bases, in that order; junction bases with no gene match: 9. CDR3 length: 15 amino acids. CDR1 and CDR2 from the germline V gene are KGHSH and LQKENI. CDR3 sequence reads: CASSQTGQGADGYTF. Written as DNA, the CDR3 is TGTGCCAGCTCACAAACGGGACAGGGAGCAGATGGCTACACCTTC.

Details on this clone: The identical CDR3 is also encoded by other nucleotide sequences in the sample. This CDR3 is CASSLIAGGETQYF. The CDR3 region has the DNA TGTGCCAGCAGCTTGATAGCGGGAGGGGAGACCCAGTACTTC. The chain employs TRBV7-2 and TRBJ2-5; 11 bases are shared with TRBD2. The CDR3 contains 14 residues. V lost 3 bases and J lost 5; bases outside the gene matches: 2. Germline loops: CDR1 SGHTA, CDR2 FQGNSA.

The chain links TRBV18 to TRBJ2-1; 11 bases agree with TRBD2. This CDR3 comprises 16 residues. J was trimmed by 7 bases and V by 4 bases; bases with no gene match: 9. Germline V lookup: CDR1 KGHSH, CDR2 LQKENI. The CDR3 DNA reads as TGTGCCAGCTCACGGCTTATGGGACTAGCGGATAATGAGCAGTTCTTC. Translation gives CASSRLMGLADNEQFF.

The chain is built from TRBV12-5 and TRBJ2-1; the D is unclear. This CDR3 is built from 11 residues. The germline V and J ends were trimmed by 2 bases and 8 bases, with 4 bases remaining between them. Germline V lookup: CDR1 LGHNT, CDR2 FRNRAP. CDR3 coding DNA: TGTGCTAGTGGTTTGTCTTATGAGCAGTTCTTC. Residues: CASGLSYEQFF.

This chain connects TRBV6-5 to TRBJ1-6, with a tentative D call TRBD1 (6 bases). CDR1 is MNHEY and CDR2 is SVGAGI in the germline V gene. There are 15 residues in the CDR3. V was pared by 7 bases and J by 7 bases, with 17 bases between. The CDR3 DNA follows: TGTGCCAGCATTCTACAGGGTGATGGAAATTCACCCCTCCACTTT. It yields the protein CASILQGDGNSPLHF.

CDR3: CASSVSGGIYEQYF. As DNA, the CDR3 is TGTGCCAGCAGCGTTAGCGGGGGGATCTACGAGCAGTACTTC. This rearrangement joins TRBV9 to TRBJ2-7; TRBD2 matches at 10 bases. The CDR3 contains 14 residues. In germline, CDR1 is SGDLS, CDR2 YYNGEE. With 2 bases clipped from V and 3 bases from J, the junction kept 2 bases outside the gene matches.

This clone was seen a handful of times. The rearrangement joins TRBV5-3 to TRBJ1-4, with D uncertain. TRBV5-3 is placed among ORFs of uncertain function. The V and J ends lost 5 bases and 7 bases respectively, with 21 bases between them. This CDR3 is built from 16 residues. The CDR3 region is CARSAGGREVGEKLFF. CDR3 DNA: TGTGCCAGAAGTGCAGGTGGGAGGGAAGTGGGTGAAAAACTGTTTTTT.

The chain joins TRBV2 to TRBJ2-1; D possibly corresponds to TRBD2 (5 bases). The V gene lost 7 bases and the J gene lost 6 bases, with 19 bases spanning the gap. The CDR3 runs to 15 residues. Germline V lookup: CDR1 SNHLY, CDR2 FYNNEI. CDR3: CASNIGLTVGNEQFF. The CDR3 DNA reads TGTGCCAGCAATATTGGACTCACTGTAGGCAATGAGCAGTTCTTC.

The chain joins TRBV21-1 to TRBJ2-1; the table's D gene call, TRBD2, was not cross checked with the DNA. TRBV21-1 is listed as a pseudogene. The CDR3 has 20 amino acids. In nucleotides, the CDR3 is TGTGCCAGCAGCAAAGCAAGGGGACTAGCGGGAGGAAGCTCCTACAATGAGCAGTTCTTC. It is translated as CASSKARGLAGGSSYNEQFF.

The chain carries TRBV19 and TRBJ2-1; tentative D call: TRBD2 (6 bases). The germline V gene encodes CDR1 LNHDA and CDR2 SQIVND (reference sequence). The CDR3 length is 15 residues. V lost 6 bases, J lost 5 bases, and 17 bases lay in between. For the CDR3, the DNA is TGTGCCAGTAGCACTGTAAGGCGGGATCACAATGAGCAGTTCTTC. This gives the protein CASSTVRRDHNEQFF.

The V call is TRBV5-4, the J call TRBJ2-7; TRBD1 is a possible D gene (6 bases). Germline V gene data show CDR1 as SGHNT and CDR2 as YYREEE (reference sequence). The CDR3 loop spans 13 amino acids. Trimming pared 4 bases from V and 4 bases from J, leaving 12 bases between. CDR3: CASSRDTKYEQYF. For the CDR3, the DNA is TGTGCCAGCAGCCGGGACACCAAATACGAGCAGTACTTC.

Only a few counts were recorded for this clone. The V and J genes are TRBV3-1 (or the pseudogene TRBV3-2) and TRBJ1-4; 7 nucleotides agree with TRBD1. This CDR3 region has 14 residues. J was trimmed by 6 bases and V by 2 bases; bases with no gene match: 3. Germline values: CDR1 LGHDT, CDR2 YNNKEL (reference sequence). The CDR3: CASSQSGQHEKLFF. In DNA form, the CDR3 reads TGTGCCAGCAGCCAATCGGGACAGCATGAAAAACTGTTTTTT.